The sequence of this TCR beta chain was determined in a study of CD8 T cells in ankylosing spondylitis (TCRdb year 2017). Regarding the research as a whole: T cell receptor beta repertoires were profiled in healthy donors and ankylosing spondylitis patients so that disease-linked TCR variants could be found. The full study cohort comprised 25 ankylosing spondylitis patients and about a hundred healthy donors. Peripheral blood samples were taken, and synovial fluid was additionally collected from ankylosing spondylitis patients. Here is what the overall study found, with its caveats: In peripheral blood, the disease-linked clones were found at relatively low frequencies and had a CD8+ phenotype. A TCR beta motif made up of seven or eight highly homologous amino acid variants appeared to be characteristic of blood from ankylosing spondylitis patients. Some TCR beta motif variants had previously been reported in synovial fluid and blood of reactive arthritis patients, which suggested common disease-initiation mechanisms. The disease-linked clones were reported as significantly enriched in matched synovial fluid samples from ankylosing spondylitis patients.

From the germline V gene (reference sequence), CDR1 is LNHDA and CDR2 is SQIVND. Trimming removed 7 bases from V and 4 bases from J, leaving 16 bases between the germline ends. Measured from the cysteine to the phenylalanine, the CDR3 is 15 residues long. CDR3 DNA only is kept here, 45 bases in frame from base 1. Sequencing used an Illumina HiSeq 2500. Quantitative 5'-RACE with molecular barcodes was used to prepare TCR beta libraries. As for the original processing: To identify disease-linked TCR variants, a new computational method was used, one built on a probabilistic model of VDJ rearrangement. TCRdb trimmed public reads at Q25 via fastp, called clones via MiXCR and kept in-frame beta chains. Rows are unified per CDR3 protein, each entry keeping the most common DNA and genes. The V and J calls were determined by TCRdb, not by the authors. This sample lists hundreds of thousands of distinct CDR3 sequences; 17% were detected once. The ten largest clones take up approximately 1% of the sample.

This clonotype has more than one count but fewer than ten. Its antigen has not been determined. One base away there is no much larger clone; base qualities are not given. The sequence links TRBV19 to TRBJ2-2; TRBD2 could be the D gene, as 6 bases match. The clonotype was recovered from a male donor with ankylosing spondylitis. The sequenced sample was blood, either unsorted or a sorted T cell fraction (not recorded which). Here is the DNA: TGTGCCAGTATGATGGGTCAGGGAGGCACCGGGGAGCTGTTTTTT. Its protein product is CASMMGQGGTGELFF.